This T cell receptor beta chain comes out of a study of blood T cell repertoires in COVID-19. This CDR3 has 15 residues. Looked up from germline, CDR1 is MNHNS and CDR2 is SASEGT. V lost 2 bases to trimming and J lost 2 bases, with 11 bases between them. Using immunoSEQ multiplex PCR, the repertoire was profiled, and TCRdb retains in-frame clones only, with some absent. In the table there are 65,000 to 90,000 clones, roughly three quarters of which are singletons. Sequencing was carried out using peripheral blood. The receptor was isolated from a man aged 65 to 85 with COVID-19, enrolled during active disease. This chain links TRBV6-1 with TRBJ2-3, with D possibly being TRBD2 (5 bases). CDR3 residues: CASSERGFSTDTQYF. As DNA, the CDR3 is TGTGCCAGCAGTGAACGCGGGTTTTCCACAGATACGCAGTATTTT.